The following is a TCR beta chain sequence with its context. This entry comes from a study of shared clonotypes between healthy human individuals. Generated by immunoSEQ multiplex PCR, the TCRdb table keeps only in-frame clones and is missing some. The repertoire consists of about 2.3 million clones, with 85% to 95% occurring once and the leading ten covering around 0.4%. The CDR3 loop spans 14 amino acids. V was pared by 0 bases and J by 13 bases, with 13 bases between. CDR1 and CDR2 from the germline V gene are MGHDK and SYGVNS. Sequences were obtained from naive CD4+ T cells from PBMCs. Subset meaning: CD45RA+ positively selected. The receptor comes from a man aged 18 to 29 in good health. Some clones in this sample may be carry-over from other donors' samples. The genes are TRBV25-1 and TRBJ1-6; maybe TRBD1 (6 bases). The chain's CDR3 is CASSEYGGPDPLHF. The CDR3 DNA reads TGTGCCAGCAGTGAATACGGGGGGCCGGATCCCCTCCACTTT.